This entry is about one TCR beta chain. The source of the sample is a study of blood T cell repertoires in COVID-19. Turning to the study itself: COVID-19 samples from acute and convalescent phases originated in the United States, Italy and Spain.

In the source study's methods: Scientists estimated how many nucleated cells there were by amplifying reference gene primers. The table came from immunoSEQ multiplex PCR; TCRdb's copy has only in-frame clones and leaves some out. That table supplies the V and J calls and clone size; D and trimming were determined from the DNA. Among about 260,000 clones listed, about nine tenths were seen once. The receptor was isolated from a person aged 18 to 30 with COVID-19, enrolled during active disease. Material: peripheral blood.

CDR3 bases: TGTGCCAGCAGCTTGGGGGCGGGTGAAAAACTGTTTTTT. It is translated as CASSLGAGEKLFF. The chain couples TRBV5-5 to TRBJ1-4; D is uncertain. The germline V gene has CDR1 SGHKS and CDR2 YYEKEE (reference sequence). V lost 0 bases, J lost 7 bases, and 7 bases lay in between. This CDR3 comprises 13 residues.